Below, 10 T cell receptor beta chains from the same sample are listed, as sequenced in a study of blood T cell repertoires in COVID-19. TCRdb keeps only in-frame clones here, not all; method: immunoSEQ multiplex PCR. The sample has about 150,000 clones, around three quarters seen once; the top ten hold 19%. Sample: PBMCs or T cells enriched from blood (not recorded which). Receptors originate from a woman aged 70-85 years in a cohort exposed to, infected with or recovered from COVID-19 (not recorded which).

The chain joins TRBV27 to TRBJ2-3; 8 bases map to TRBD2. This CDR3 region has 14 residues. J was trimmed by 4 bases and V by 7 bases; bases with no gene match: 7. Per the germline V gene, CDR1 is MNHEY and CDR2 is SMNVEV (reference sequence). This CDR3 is CASKPSGLPDTQYF. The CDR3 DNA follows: TGTGCCAGCAAGCCTAGCGGGTTGCCAGATACGCAGTATTTT.

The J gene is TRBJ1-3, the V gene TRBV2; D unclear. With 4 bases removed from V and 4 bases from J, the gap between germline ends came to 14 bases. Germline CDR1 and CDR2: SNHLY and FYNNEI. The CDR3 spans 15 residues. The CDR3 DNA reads TGTGCCAGCAGTGTTCTTCGGGCGGGCGGAAACACCATATATTTT. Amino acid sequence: CASSVLRAGGNTIYF.

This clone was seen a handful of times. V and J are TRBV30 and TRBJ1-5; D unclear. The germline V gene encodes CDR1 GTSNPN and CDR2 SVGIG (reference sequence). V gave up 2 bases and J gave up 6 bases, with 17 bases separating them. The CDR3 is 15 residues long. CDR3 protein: CAWSRGPNRGQPQHF. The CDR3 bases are TGTGCCTGGAGTCGTGGACCGAACCGGGGTCAGCCCCAGCATTTT.

CDR3 residues: CAISGALANYGYTF. The CDR3 DNA sequence: TGTGCCATCAGTGGGGCGTTAGCTAACTATGGCTACACCTTC. The chain couples TRBV10-3 to TRBJ1-2, with D hard to call. The CDR3 loop spans 14 amino acids. Germline lookup yields CDR1 ENHRY and CDR2 SYGVKD. Deletions cut 4 bases from V and 0 bases from J, with 9 bases between.

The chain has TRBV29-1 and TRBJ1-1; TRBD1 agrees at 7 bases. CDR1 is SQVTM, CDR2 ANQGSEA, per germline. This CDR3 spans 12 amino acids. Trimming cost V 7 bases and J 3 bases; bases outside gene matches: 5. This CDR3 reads CSASDRDTEAFF. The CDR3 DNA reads TGCAGCGCCTCCGACAGGGACACTGAAGCTTTCTTT.

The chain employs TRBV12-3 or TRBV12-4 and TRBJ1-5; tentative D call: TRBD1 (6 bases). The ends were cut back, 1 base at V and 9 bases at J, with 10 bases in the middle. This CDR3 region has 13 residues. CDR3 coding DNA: TGTGCCAGCAGTTTAGGAAACAGGGTGCCCCAGCATTTT. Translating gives CASSLGNRVPQHF.

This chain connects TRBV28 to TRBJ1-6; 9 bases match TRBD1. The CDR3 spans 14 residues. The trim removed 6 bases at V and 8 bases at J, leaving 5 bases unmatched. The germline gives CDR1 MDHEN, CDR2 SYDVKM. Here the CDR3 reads CASSPGQGHSPLHF. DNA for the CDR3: TGTGCCAGCAGCCCTGGACAGGGGCATTCACCCCTCCACTTT.

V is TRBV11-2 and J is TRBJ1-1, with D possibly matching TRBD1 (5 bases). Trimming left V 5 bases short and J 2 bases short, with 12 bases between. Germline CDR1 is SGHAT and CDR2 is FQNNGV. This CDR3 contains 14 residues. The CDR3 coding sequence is TGTGCCAGCAGCCCAGGGTACGGCAACACTGAAGCTTTCTTT. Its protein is CASSPGYGNTEAFF.

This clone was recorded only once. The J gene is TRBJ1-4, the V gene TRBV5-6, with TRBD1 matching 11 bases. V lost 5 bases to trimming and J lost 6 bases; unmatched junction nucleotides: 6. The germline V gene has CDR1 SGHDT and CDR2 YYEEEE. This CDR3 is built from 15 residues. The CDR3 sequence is CASSSWGQGDEKLFF. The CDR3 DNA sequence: TGTGCCAGCAGTTCATGGGGACAGGGGGATGAAAAACTGTTTTTT.

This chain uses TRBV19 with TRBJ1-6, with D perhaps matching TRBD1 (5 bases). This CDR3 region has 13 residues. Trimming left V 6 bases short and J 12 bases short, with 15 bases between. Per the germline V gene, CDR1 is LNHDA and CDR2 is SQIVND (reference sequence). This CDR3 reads CASRRGRARPLHF. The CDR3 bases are TGTGCCAGTAGGCGGGGCCGCGCCCGACCCCTCCACTTT.